These T cell receptor beta chains were read from a single sample in a study of T cell repertoires in cytomegalovirus infection. TCRdb processed the reads anew with MiXCR; each CDR3 protein has one entry. The sample holds around 74,000 distinct CDR3 sequences, around 3.4% seen once. The sequenced sample consisted of PBMCs. The receptors derive from a human donor in good health (CMV status not recorded). Some clones in this sample may be carry-over from other donors' samples. The CDR3 runs from the conserved cysteine through the conserved F or W. The order of the fields is J gene, V gene, D gene, clone size, CDR3 protein, CDR3 DNA. A D gene is named only where the DNA matches it firmly. Rows give clone size only sometimes, using once, few, many, or a class for an expanded clone.

TRBJ1-5	TRBV5-5	NA	many	CVSSLGGRGQPQHF	TGTGTCAGCAGCTTGGGGGGCAGGGGTCAGCCCCAGCATTTT
TRBJ1-5	TRBV28	NA	many	CASSSVDKPYQPQHF	TGTGCCAGCAGTTCTGTAGACAAGCCTTATCAGCCCCAGCATTTT
TRBJ2-7	TRBV12-3/TRBV12-4	NA	NA	CARRFSQAYEQYF	TGTGCCAGAAGGTTTTCACAGGCCTACGAGCAGTACTTC
TRBJ2-7	TRBV7-2	TRBD1	many	CASSDRGHEQYF	TGTGCCAGCAGCGACAGGGGCCACGAGCAGTACTTC
TRBJ2-5	TRBV20-1	NA	many	CSARDAGETQYF	TGCAGTGCTAGAGATGCAGGGGAGACCCAGTACTTC
TRBJ2-3	TRBV7-3	TRBD2	many	CASSRDLAGGGSQYF	TGTGCCAGCAGCCGAGACCTAGCGGGGGGCGGGTCGCAGTATTTT
TRBJ2-1	TRBV27	NA	many	CASSLVYGGRGQFF	TGTGCCAGCAGTTTGGTCTATGGGGGCAGGGGCCAGTTCTTC
TRBJ1-2	TRBV6-2/TRBV6-3	TRBD1	many	CASSTGQGADGYTF	TGTGCCAGCAGTACAGGACAGGGGGCGGATGGCTACACCTTC
TRBJ2-3	TRBV6-4	NA	many	CASSDSGSTYTQYF	TGTGCCAGCAGTGACTCGGGTAGTACGTATACGCAGTATTTT
TRBJ1-2	TRBV7-9	NA	many	CASSPQQGGSGYTF	TGTGCCAGCAGCCCCCAACAGGGTGGAAGTGGCTACACCTTC
TRBJ1-1	TRBV7-6	NA	many	CASSLAGRTKAFF	TGTGCCAGCAGCTTAGCTGGCCGGACCAAAGCTTTCTTT
TRBJ2-5	TRBV11-2	NA	many	CASSFGDTVGTQYF	TGTGCCAGCAGCTTCGGGGACACCGTAGGGACCCAGTACTTC
TRBJ1-2	TRBV15	NA	many	CATSREVQGDDTF	TGTGCCACCAGCAGAGAGGTTCAAGGGGATGACACCTTC
TRBJ1-1	TRBV7-9	NA	many	CASSLIPYTEAFF	TGTGCCAGCAGCTTAATTCCCTACACTGAAGCTTTCTTT
TRBJ2-1	TRBV7-6	TRBD2	many	CASSSSTAGAYNEQFF	TGTGCCAGCAGCTCTTCTACAGCGGGGGCCTACAATGAGCAGTTCTTC
TRBJ2-5	TRBV7-3	TRBD1	many	CASSLMGQGPQETQYF	TGTGCCAGCAGCTTAATGGGACAGGGTCCTCAAGAGACCCAGTACTTC
TRBJ2-7	TRBV7-2	NA	many	CASSPEFSRHYEQYF	TGTGCCAGCAGCCCCGAATTTTCCAGACACTACGAGCAGTACTTC
TRBJ1-5	TRBV4-2	NA	many	CASSPGNQPQHF	TGTGCCAGCAGCCCAGGCAATCAGCCCCAGCATTTT
TRBJ2-1	TRBV12-3/TRBV12-4	NA	many	CASSEDRQFF	TGTGCCAGCAGTGAAGATAGGCAGTTCTTC
TRBJ1-2	TRBV5-1	NA	many	CASSYSIGYGYTF	TGCGCCAGCAGCTACTCCATTGGCTATGGCTACACCTTC
TRBJ2-1	TRBV6-2/TRBV6-3	NA	many	CASSVGGEQFF	TGTGCCAGCAGTGTTGGCGGTGAGCAGTTCTTC
TRBJ2-2	TRBV5-4	TRBD1	many	CASSLGQGAIGELFF	TGTGCCAGCAGCCTCGGACAGGGGGCCATCGGGGAGCTGTTTTTT
TRBJ1-5	TRBV12-3/TRBV12-4	TRBD1	many	CASSNTGEGQPQHF	TGTGCCAGCAGTAACACAGGGGAAGGTCAGCCCCAGCATTTT
TRBJ1-1	TRBV7-2	NA	many	CASSPRLQRSAEAFF	TGTGCCAGCAGCCCCCGGTTACAACGTAGCGCTGAAGCTTTCTTT
TRBJ2-5	TRBV30	TRBD2	many	CAWSPQGASGGAWETQYF	TGTGCCTGGAGTCCCCAAGGGGCTAGCGGGGGGGCTTGGGAGACCCAGTACTTC
TRBJ1-1	TRBV28	NA	many	CASELVGTEAFF	TGTGCCAGCGAATTGGTGGGCACTGAAGCTTTCTTT
TRBJ2-1	TRBV6-1	NA	many	CASKNWDRAENEQFF	TGTGCCAGTAAAAATTGGGACCGGGCCGAGAATGAGCAGTTCTTC
TRBJ1-5	TRBV20-1	TRBD1	many	CSANRDRGAYSNQPQHF	TGCAGTGCTAACCGGGACAGGGGAGCTTATAGCAATCAGCCCCAGCATTTT
TRBJ2-3	TRBV6-6	TRBD1	many	CASSSSTGLGTDTQYF	TGTGCCAGCAGCTCATCGACAGGGCTTGGTACAGATACGCAGTATTTT
TRBJ1-1	TRBV7-3	NA	many	CASSLRHRHEAFF	TGTGCCAGCAGCTTAAGACACCGTCATGAAGCTTTCTTT
TRBJ1-5	TRBV7-2	TRBD1	many	CASSPLAGGLIQPQHF	TGTGCCAGCAGCCCCCTGGCAGGGGGCTTGATTCAGCCCCAGCATTTT
TRBJ1-2	TRBV7-8	NA	many	CASSLVQAAYGYTF	TGTGCCAGCAGCTTAGTGCAGGCCGCCTATGGCTACACCTTC
TRBJ1-1	TRBV14	NA	many	CASSQDTGAYVEAFF	TGTGCCAGCAGCCAAGATACGGGGGCATACGTCGAAGCTTTCTTT
TRBJ2-1	TRBV27	TRBD2	many	CASSFLGGGNEQFF	TGTGCCAGCAGTTTTCTGGGGGGGGGAAATGAGCAGTTCTTC
TRBJ2-3	TRBV7-9	TRBD1	many	CASSPGQYLTDTQYF	TGTGCCAGCAGCCCGGGACAGTACCTCACAGATACGCAGTATTTT
TRBJ1-5	TRBV29-1	TRBD1	many	CSVGTGLHQPQHF	TGCAGCGTTGGGACAGGGCTGCATCAGCCCCAGCATTTT
TRBJ1-2	TRBV3-1	TRBD1	many	CASSQGQGSANYGYTF	TGTGCCAGCAGCCAAGGACAGGGTAGTGCAAACTATGGCTACACCTTC
TRBJ2-3	TRBV14	NA	many	CASSQGRPLSDTQYF	TGTGCCAGCAGCCAAGGACGGCCGCTGTCCGATACGCAGTATTTT
TRBJ1-1	TRBV7-2	NA	many	CASSLETGKAFF	TGTGCCAGCAGCTTAGAGACAGGTAAAGCTTTCTTT
TRBJ2-1	TRBV7-2	NA	many	CASSLKNEQFF	TGTGCCAGCAGCTTAAAAAATGAGCAGTTCTTC
TRBJ2-5	TRBV7-2	TRBD2	many	CASSTGAGGGSETQYF	TGTGCCAGCAGCACTGGGGCGGGGGGCGGGAGCGAGACCCAGTACTTC
TRBJ1-4	TRBV7-9	NA	many	CASSERRLGNEKLFF	TGTGCCAGCAGCGAGAGACGGTTAGGTAATGAAAAACTGTTTTTT
TRBJ2-5	TRBV28	TRBD1	many	CASRGTGATQETQYF	TGTGCCAGCAGGGGGACAGGGGCCACCCAAGAGACCCAGTACTTC
TRBJ1-2	TRBV4-3	TRBD1	many	CASSQGPGGVGNYGYTF	TGCGCCAGCAGCCAAGGGCCAGGGGGAGTGGGTAACTATGGCTACACCTTC
TRBJ2-3	TRBV29-1	TRBD2	NA	CSVEERGRDTQYF	TGCAGCGTTGAGGAGCGGGGGAGGGATACGCAGTATTTT
TRBJ2-5	TRBV7-7	NA	many	CASTPRGETQYF	TGTGCTAGCACCCCACGAGGGGAGACCCAGTACTTC
TRBJ1-1	TRBV12-3/TRBV12-4	TRBD1	many	CASSGQGRAFF	TGTGCCAGCAGTGGACAGGGAAGGGCTTTCTTT
TRBJ1-1	TRBV29-1	NA	many	CSVILVNTEAFF	TGCAGCGTTATCCTGGTGAACACTGAAGCTTTCTTT
TRBJ1-5	TRBV6-1	NA	NA	CASSEISGEEPQHF	TGTGCCAGCAGTGAAATCAGTGGGGAGGAGCCCCAGCATTTT
TRBJ1-1	TRBV5-4	TRBD1	many	CASRTNTGVNTEAFF	TGTGCCAGCAGAACAAACACAGGGGTTAATACTGAAGCTTTCTTT
TRBJ1-5	TRBV7-8	NA	medium-sized	CASSPRQGNQPQHF	TGTGCCAGCAGCCCCCGACAGGGCAATCAGCCCCAGCATTTT
TRBJ1-5	TRBV7-9	NA	many	CASSLGSGDNQPQHF	TGTGCCAGCAGCTTGGGGAGCGGGGATAATCAGCCCCAGCATTTT
TRBJ1-1	TRBV28	NA	many	CASSFARDYSEAFF	TGTGCCAGCAGTTTCGCCAGGGACTATTCTGAAGCTTTCTTT
TRBJ1-2	TRBV6-5	NA	many	CASSRSTGSMDYGYTF	TGTGCCAGCAGTAGATCTACAGGGTCCATGGACTATGGCTACACCTTC
TRBJ2-3	TRBV27	NA	many	CASRPRGSTQDTQYF	TGTGCCAGCAGGCCCCGGGGTAGTACTCAAGATACGCAGTATTTT
TRBJ1-1	TRBV27	NA	many	CASSRPDGYTEAFF	TGTGCCAGCAGCAGACCCGACGGCTACACTGAAGCTTTCTTT
TRBJ2-3	TRBV7-8	TRBD1	many	CASSFRDRIDTQYF	TGTGCCAGCAGCTTCCGGGACAGGATAGATACGCAGTATTTT
TRBJ1-3	TRBV7-2	NA	many	CASSFNELSGNTIYF	TGTGCCAGCAGCTTCAACGAACTTTCTGGAAACACCATATATTTT